The 10 T cell receptor beta chains below were found in one sample sequenced in a study of cytomegalovirus exposure and HLA in healthy donors. PCR involved 60 Vbeta and 13 Jbeta primers. TCRdb's copy holds only in-frame clones and misses some; the assay was immunoSEQ multiplex PCR. In the table there are 150,000 to 200,000 clones, about 85% of which are singletons. The material sequenced was PBMCs. These receptors all stem from a man younger than 30 in good health and CMV-seropositive.

In its sample, this clone was seen once. The chain recombines TRBV5-6 with TRBJ1-1; 10 bases are a match to TRBD1. V shed 0 bases and J 6 bases; nucleotides not matched to a gene: 8. Germline V gene lookup returns CDR1 SGHDT and CDR2 YYEEEE. The CDR3 has 16 residues. The CDR3 loop is CASSLGQGALAAEAFF. In DNA, the CDR3 is TGTGCCAGCAGCTTGGGACAGGGGGCGCTTGCCGCTGAAGCTTTCTTT.

The V and J genes are TRBV7-9 and TRBJ2-3; 11 bases line up with TRBD2. Germline CDR1 is SEHNR and CDR2 is FQNEAQ (reference sequence). Losses at the gene ends were 4 bases for V and 5 bases for J; bases not matched to a gene: 11. This CDR3 comprises 17 residues. CDR3 bases: TGTGCCAGCAGCTGGCCTACTAGCGGGGGAGAAAAAGATACGCAGTATTTT. As protein: CASSWPTSGGEKDTQYF.

V usage is TRBV10-2 and J usage is TRBJ2-7, with 8 bases that match TRBD2. CDR1 is WSHSY and CDR2 is SAAADI in the germline V gene. The V and J ends lost 10 bases and 4 bases, in that order; junction bases with no gene match: 3. The CDR3 has 11 amino acids. The CDR3 loop is CATRGGYEQYF. CDR3 nucleotides: TGCGCCACCCGGGGGGGGTACGAGCAGTACTTC.

The chain links TRBV27 to TRBJ2-3; no clear D. This CDR3 comprises 12 residues. Between the trimmed V and J ends, which lost 6 bases and 5 bases, there was a span of 9 bases. Germline CDR1 MNHEY, CDR2 SMNVEV (reference sequence). As DNA, the CDR3 is TGTGCCAGCAGCCCCTTCGGAGATACGCAGTATTTT. Protein product: CASSPFGDTQYF.

CDR3 amino acids: CASSSKAAKSSGNTIYF. CDR3 sequence (DNA): TGTGCCAGCAGCTCCAAAGCGGCCAAATCCTCTGGAAACACCATATATTTT. V is TRBV5-6 and J is TRBJ1-3, with unresolved D. Germline CDR1 SGHDT, CDR2 YYEEEE. V lost 3 bases, J lost 0 bases, and 16 bases lay in between. CDR3 length: 17 residues.

The chain has TRBV6-4 and TRBJ2-3; TRBD2 matches at 10 bases. J lost 3 bases, V lost 3 bases, and 6 bases had no gene match. This CDR3 comprises 16 residues. Germline V gene sequence: CDR1 MRHNA, CDR2 SNTAGT. This CDR3 is CASSDNPAGGTDTQYF. The DNA of the CDR3 is TGTGCCAGCAGTGATAACCCAGCGGGGGGGACAGATACGCAGTATTTT.

The V and J genes are TRBV6-1 and TRBJ2-7; 7 bases match TRBD1. Germline values: CDR1 MNHNS, CDR2 SASEGT. This CDR3 is built from 16 residues. With V trimmed by 2 bases and J by 3 bases, 10 bases remained unmatched. CDR3 residues: CASSENNRGANYEQYF. CDR3 nucleotide sequence: TGTGCCAGCAGTGAAAATAACAGGGGAGCGAACTACGAGCAGTACTTC.

The V gene is TRBV5-4, the J gene TRBJ2-2, with 10 bases identical to TRBD1. The length of the CDR3 is 15 residues. Looked up from germline, CDR1 is SGHNT and CDR2 is YYREEE (reference sequence). The V gene end was trimmed by 4 bases and the J gene end by 6 bases; junction bases not matched to a gene: 6. This CDR3 reads CASSPGQGSSGELFF. Written as DNA, the CDR3 is TGTGCCAGCAGCCCGGGACAGGGGTCGTCCGGGGAGCTGTTTTTT.

This chain uses TRBV6-1 with TRBJ2-2; TRBD1 aligns across 7 bases. V shed 8 bases, J shed 4 bases, and the junction held 7 bases outside the gene matches. This CDR3 has 14 amino acids. Germline CDR1 is MNHNS and CDR2 is SASEGT. The CDR3 loop is CASSQGPITGELFF. The CDR3, as DNA: TGTGCCAGCTCACAGGGGCCCATCACCGGGGAGCTGTTTTTT.

This clone has only a few counts. The genes are TRBV18 and TRBJ2-5; D remains ambiguous. Trimming removed 2 bases at V and 4 bases at J, with 8 bases between. Germline assignment: CDR1 KGHSH and CDR2 LQKENI. The CDR3 is made up of 13 amino acids. CDR3 loop: CASSPNSVETQYF. DNA for the CDR3: TGTGCCAGCTCACCAAATTCGGTAGAGACCCAGTACTTC.